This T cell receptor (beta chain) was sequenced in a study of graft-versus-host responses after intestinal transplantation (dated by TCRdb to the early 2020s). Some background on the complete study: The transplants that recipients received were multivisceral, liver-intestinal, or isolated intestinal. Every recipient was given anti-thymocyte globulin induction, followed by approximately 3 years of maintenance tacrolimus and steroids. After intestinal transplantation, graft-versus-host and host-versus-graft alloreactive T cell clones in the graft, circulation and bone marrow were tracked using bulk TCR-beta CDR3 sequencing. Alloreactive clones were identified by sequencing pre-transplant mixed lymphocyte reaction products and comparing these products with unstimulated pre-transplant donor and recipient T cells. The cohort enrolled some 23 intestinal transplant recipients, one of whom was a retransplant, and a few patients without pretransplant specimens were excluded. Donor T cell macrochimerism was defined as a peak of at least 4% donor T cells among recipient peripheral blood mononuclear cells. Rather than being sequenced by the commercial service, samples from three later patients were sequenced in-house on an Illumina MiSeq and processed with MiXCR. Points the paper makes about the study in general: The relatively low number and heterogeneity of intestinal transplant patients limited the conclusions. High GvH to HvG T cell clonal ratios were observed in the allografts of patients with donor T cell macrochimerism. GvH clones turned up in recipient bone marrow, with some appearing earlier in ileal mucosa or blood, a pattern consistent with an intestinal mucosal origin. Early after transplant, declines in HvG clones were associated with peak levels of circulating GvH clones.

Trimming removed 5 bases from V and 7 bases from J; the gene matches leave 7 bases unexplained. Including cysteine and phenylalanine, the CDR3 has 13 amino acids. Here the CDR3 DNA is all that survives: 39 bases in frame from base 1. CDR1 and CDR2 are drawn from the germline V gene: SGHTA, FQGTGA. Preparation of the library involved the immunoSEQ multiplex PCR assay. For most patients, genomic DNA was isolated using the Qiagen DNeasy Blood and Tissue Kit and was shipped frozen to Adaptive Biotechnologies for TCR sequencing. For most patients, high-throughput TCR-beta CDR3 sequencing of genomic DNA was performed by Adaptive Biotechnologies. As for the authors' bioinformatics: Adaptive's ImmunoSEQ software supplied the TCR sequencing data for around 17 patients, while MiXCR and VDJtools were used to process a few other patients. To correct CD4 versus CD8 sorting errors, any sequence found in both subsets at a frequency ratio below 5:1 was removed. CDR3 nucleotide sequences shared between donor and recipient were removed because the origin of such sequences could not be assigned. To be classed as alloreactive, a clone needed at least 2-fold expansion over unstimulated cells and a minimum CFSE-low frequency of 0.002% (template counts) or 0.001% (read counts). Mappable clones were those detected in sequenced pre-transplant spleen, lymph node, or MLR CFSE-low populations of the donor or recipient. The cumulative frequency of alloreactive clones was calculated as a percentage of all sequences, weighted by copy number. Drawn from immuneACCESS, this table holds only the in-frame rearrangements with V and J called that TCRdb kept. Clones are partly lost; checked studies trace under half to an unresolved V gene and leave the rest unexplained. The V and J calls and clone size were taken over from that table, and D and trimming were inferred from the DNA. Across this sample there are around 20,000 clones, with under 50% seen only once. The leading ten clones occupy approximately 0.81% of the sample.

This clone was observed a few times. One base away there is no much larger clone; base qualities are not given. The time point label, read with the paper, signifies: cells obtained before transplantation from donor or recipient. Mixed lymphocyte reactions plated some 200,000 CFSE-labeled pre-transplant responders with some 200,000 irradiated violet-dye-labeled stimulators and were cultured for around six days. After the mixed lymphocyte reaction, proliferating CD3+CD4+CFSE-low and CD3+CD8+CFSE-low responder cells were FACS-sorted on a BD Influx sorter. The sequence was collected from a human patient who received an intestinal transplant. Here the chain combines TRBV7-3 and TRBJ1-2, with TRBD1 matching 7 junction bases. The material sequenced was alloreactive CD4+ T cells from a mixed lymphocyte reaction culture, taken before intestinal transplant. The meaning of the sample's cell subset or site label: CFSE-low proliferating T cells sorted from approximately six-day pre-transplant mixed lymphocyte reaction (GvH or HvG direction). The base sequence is TGTGCCAGCAGCCCAGACAGGGATAGTGGCTACACCTTC. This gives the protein CASSPDRDSGYTF.